The 32 T cell receptor beta chains in this list originate from one sample, sequenced in a study of T cells in Graves' hyperthyroidism and ophthalmopathy (dated by TCRdb to about 2019). Preparation of the library involved multiplex PCR. Sequencing was performed on an Illumina HiSeq 2000. Amplification of TCR beta CDR3 regions was carried out from RNA transcripts. The TCR CDR3 was subjected to a first round of RT-PCR using the HTBI primer set and the Qiagen OneStep RT-PCR kit. The public reads were reanalyzed by TCRdb: fastp trimming at Q25, MiXCR alignment, in-frame beta chains only. Rows with one shared CDR3 protein collapse into an entry with the most common genes and DNA. The sample table shows about 540,000 distinct CDR3 sequences, and 46% are seen once. Around 8% of the sample goes to the ten largest clones. The sample consisted of peripheral blood or thyroid tissue (not recorded which). The receptor set was obtained from a woman aged 18-30 years with Graves' hyperthyroidism.

This chain uses TRBV29-1 with TRBJ2-7; 8 bases are a match to TRBD2. Germline V gene data show CDR1 as SQVTM and CDR2 as ANQGSEA. V dropped 3 bases and J dropped 3; count of bases not matched to a gene: 1. The CDR3 loop spans 12 amino acids. CDR3 sequence (DNA): TGCAGCGTTGACGGGAGGGACTACGAGCAGTACTTC. Protein: CSVDGRDYEQYF.

The V call is TRBV3-1, the J call TRBJ2-7, with 10 bases identical to TRBD2. The junction had 2 bases not matched to a gene; V was cut back by 3 bases and J by 3 bases. The CDR3 has 14 residues. Germline CDR1 LGHDT, CDR2 YNNKEL (reference sequence). The CDR3 loop is CASSHRTSGYEQYF. The CDR3 coding sequence is TGTGCCAGCAGCCACCGGACTAGCGGCTACGAGCAGTACTTC.

V usage is TRBV20-1 and J usage is TRBJ1-4, with unresolved D. The germline V gene encodes CDR1 DFQATT and CDR2 SNEGSKA (reference sequence). This CDR3 comprises 14 residues. Trimming shortened V by 6 bases and J by 7 bases, and 18 bases separated the two germline ends. The CDR3 region is CSATDGGPGEKLFF. DNA of the CDR3: TGCAGTGCAACCGATGGAGGGCCGGGTGAAAAACTGTTTTTT.

V is TRBV7-6 and J is TRBJ2-7; TRBD1 matches at 9 bases. CDR3 length: 16 amino acids. Germline loops: CDR1 SGHVS, CDR2 FNYEAQ. J was trimmed by 3 bases and V by 5 bases; bases with no gene match: 11. The CDR3 nucleotides are TGTGCCAGCAGCCCCCCCTCCGGGACAGGGTACTACGAGCAGTACTTC. Its protein is CASSPPSGTGYYEQYF.

The sample holds many counts of this clonotype. The chain employs TRBV20-1 and TRBJ2-5, with 9 bases identical to TRBD1. CDR3 length: 13 residues. V dropped 5 bases and J dropped 10; count of bases not matched to a gene: 11. Germline V gene lookup returns CDR1 DFQATT and CDR2 SNEGSKA (reference sequence). The CDR3 region has the DNA TGCAGTGCTCTAGGGGGGACAGGGTGGGACCAGTACTTC. This encodes CSALGGTGWDQYF.

The V and J genes are TRBV5-1 and TRBJ2-5; maybe TRBD1 (6 bases). CDR3 length: 14 residues. V lost 4 bases to trimming and J lost 5 bases, with 15 bases between them. CDR1 and CDR2 from the germline V gene are SGHRS and YFSETQ. As DNA, the CDR3 is TGCGCCAGCAGCAAACGTCAGGGGAGCGAGACCCAGTACTTC. Amino acid sequence: CASSKRQGSETQYF.

The rearrangement uses TRBV7-2 and TRBJ2-1, with D uncertain. The germline V gene encodes CDR1 SGHTA and CDR2 FQGNSA. V lost 1 base and J 7 bases, leaving 11 bases between the germline ends. The CDR3 sequence is 14 residues long. CDR3 residues: CASSLEWGRNEQFF. DNA for the CDR3: TGTGCCAGCAGCTTAGAATGGGGAAGGAATGAGCAGTTCTTC.

V gene TRBV29-1 combines with J gene TRBJ2-7, with 7 bases matching TRBD1. The V and J ends lost 6 bases and 0 bases, in that order; junction bases with no gene match: 5. Germline V lookup: CDR1 SQVTM, CDR2 ANQGSEA. CDR3 length equals 13 residues. The CDR3 reads CSVAGTDSYEQYF. CDR3 bases: TGCAGCGTAGCCGGGACAGACTCCTACGAGCAGTACTTC.

The table lists this clonotype with many counts. V gene TRBV9 combines with J gene TRBJ1-6, with a possible D match to TRBD1 (5 bases). This CDR3 comprises 14 residues. V lost 0 bases, J lost 7 bases, and 8 bases lay in between. CDR1 is SGDLS and CDR2 is YYNGEE in the germline V gene. The CDR3 loop reads CASSVGGVNSPLHF. As DNA, the CDR3 is TGTGCCAGCAGCGTAGGAGGGGTCAATTCACCCCTCCACTTT. The variable domain in full, with the rest retrieved from reference TRBV9 and TRBJ1-6, is DSGVTQTPKHLITATGQRVTLRCSPRSGDLSVYWYQQSLDQGLQFLIQYYNGEERAKGNILERFSAQQFPDLHSELNLSSLELGDSALYFCASSVGGVNSPLHFGNGTRLTVT.

V and J are TRBV2 and TRBJ1-2; a weak D match, TRBD1 (5 bases). CDR1 and CDR2 from the germline V gene are SNHLY and FYNNEI. This CDR3 region has 16 residues. Trimming left V 7 bases short and J 1 base short, with 19 bases between. As DNA, the CDR3 is TGTGCCAGCAAGGACGGGACGGCCACCTATAACTATGGCTACACCTTC. The encoded protein is CASKDGTATYNYGYTF.

In its sample, this clonotype was seen many times. The rearrangement joins TRBV5-1 to TRBJ2-7; TRBD1 matches 9 bases. This CDR3 has 14 amino acids. Germline lookup yields CDR1 SGHRS and CDR2 YFSETQ. With 5 bases clipped from V and 7 bases from J, the junction kept 10 bases outside the gene matches. The CDR3 protein is CASRPTGTGREQYF. DNA for the CDR3: TGCGCCAGCAGACCGACCGGGACAGGGAGGGAGCAGTACTTC.

Details on this clonotype: With a much larger clone just one base away, this may be a read error. The chain joins TRBV24-1 to TRBJ2-7; the match to TRBD2 covers 8 bases. Trimming cost V 1 base and J 7 bases; bases outside gene matches: 11. Germline assignment: CDR1 KGHDR and CDR2 SFDVKD. The CDR3 extends over 16 amino acids. The CDR3 DNA sequence: TGTGCCACCAGTGATTTTTTGGTAGCGGGACACAATGAGCAGTACTTC. It encodes CATSDFLVAGHNEQYF.

This clonotype was detected many times. This rearrangement joins TRBV5-1 to TRBJ2-5; D remains ambiguous. Germline values: CDR1 SGHRS, CDR2 YFSETQ. This CDR3 region has 14 residues. The V gene lost 0 bases and the J gene lost 2 bases, with 8 bases spanning the gap. The CDR3 coding sequence is TGCGCCAGCAGCTTGGCCGCATCACAAGAGACCCAGTACTTC. Amino acid sequence: CASSLAASQETQYF.

This clonotype was picked up many times. The chain uses TRBV20-1 and TRBJ1-2, with D perhaps matching TRBD1 (6 bases). Germline V gives CDR1 DFQATT, CDR2 SNEGSKA (reference sequence). The V and J ends lost 5 bases and 8 bases respectively, with 15 bases between them. The CDR3 sequence is 12 residues long. The CDR3 DNA reads TGCAGTGCTGGTACAGGGACCGGCGGCTACACCTTC. It yields the protein CSAGTGTGGYTF.

V usage is TRBV6-5 and J usage is TRBJ1-6, with 11 bases that match TRBD1. CDR3 length equals 16 residues. Germline values: CDR1 MNHEY, CDR2 SVGAGI. Germline trimming cut 2 bases from V and 6 bases from J; bases unmatched to any gene: 3. CDR3 protein: CASSYTGTGGNSPLHF. The CDR3 DNA follows: TGTGCCAGCAGTTACACCGGGACAGGGGGTAATTCACCCCTCCACTTT.

This clonotype was counted ten times or more. The chain joins TRBV20-1 to TRBJ1-5; D call uncertain. The V and J ends lost 7 bases and 5 bases respectively, with 18 bases between them. The germline CDR1 and CDR2 sequences are DFQATT and SNEGSKA (reference sequence). The CDR3 is 14 amino acids. The CDR3 loop reads CSVTNEGPYQPQHF. For the CDR3, the DNA is TGCAGTGTTACGAATGAGGGCCCTTATCAGCCCCAGCATTTT.

The rearrangement uses TRBV7-7 and TRBJ2-7; 9 bases fit TRBD2. CDR1 is SSHAT and CDR2 is FNYEAQ in the germline V gene (reference sequence). The CDR3 covers 15 residues. J lost 4 bases, V lost 6 bases, and 10 bases had no gene match. This CDR3 reads CASSLFPLAGYEQYF. CDR3 coding DNA: TGTGCCAGCAGTTTATTTCCGCTAGCGGGATACGAGCAGTACTTC. Drawing the rest from reference TRBV7-7 and TRBJ2-7, the complete variable domain is GAGVSQSPRYKVTKRGQDVTLRCDPISSHATLYWYQQALGQGPEFLTYFNYEAQPDKSGLPSDRFSAERPEGSISTLTIQRTEQRDSAMYRCASSLFPLAGYEQYFGPGTRLTVT.

This clonotype was counted at least ten times. V is TRBV7-9 and J is TRBJ1-1, with unresolved D. Trimming shortened V by 4 bases and J by 10 bases, and 28 bases separated the two germline ends. Per the germline V gene, CDR1 is SEHNR and CDR2 is FQNEAQ (reference sequence). This CDR3 is 17 amino acids long. This CDR3 reads CASSSPRRAEAPYPAFF. CDR3 DNA: TGTGCCAGCAGCTCACCTAGGAGGGCCGAGGCACCCTATCCAGCTTTCTTT.

In its sample, this clonotype was seen many times. The CDR3 DNA follows: TGTGCCAGTAGTATCCAGGGCATGAACACTGAAGCTTTCTTT. Translation gives CASSIQGMNTEAFF. The genes are TRBV19 and TRBJ1-1, with D tentatively TRBD1 (5 bases). Germline CDR1 LNHDA, CDR2 SQIVND (reference sequence). The CDR3 is made up of 14 amino acids. V lost 3 bases, J lost 0 bases, and 8 bases lay in between.

This clonotype occurred many times. The chain recombines TRBV4-1 with TRBJ1-5; 8 positions match TRBD1. The CDR3 is 14 residues long. V lost 4 bases, J lost 9 bases, and 8 bases stayed unmatched. Germline CDR1 reads MGHRA; CDR2 reads YSYEKL. For the CDR3, the DNA is TGCGCCAGCAGCCTCGACAGGGGCCTTGGGCCCCAGCATTTT. This sequence encodes CASSLDRGLGPQHF.

V usage is TRBV10-3 and J usage is TRBJ2-5, with D possibly TRBD2 on 7 matching bases. The ends were cut back, 6 bases at V and 5 bases at J, with 25 bases in the middle. This CDR3 contains 17 residues. Germline loops: CDR1 ENHRY, CDR2 SYGVKD. The chain's CDR3 is CAIREQGGVGVRETQYF. The CDR3 DNA is TGTGCCATCAGGGAACAGGGAGGGGTAGGGGTCCGTGAGACCCAGTACTTC.

This clonotype came up many times. The chain couples TRBV7-2 to TRBJ1-2, with 7 bases matching TRBD1. This CDR3 comprises 13 residues. V gave up 4 bases and J gave up 8 bases; unmatched junction bases: 7. Germline CDR1 SGHTA, CDR2 FQGNSA. The CDR3 DNA follows: TGTGCCAGCAGCTCGACAGGGCGGCGGGGCTACACCTTC. This gives the protein CASSSTGRRGYTF.

CDR3 sequence (DNA): TGTGCCATCAGTGAGACAGGGAGTATCGACACTGAAGCTTTCTTT. Amino acid sequence: CAISETGSIDTEAFF. The chain couples TRBV10-3 to TRBJ1-1; D perhaps matches TRBD1 (6 bases). This CDR3 has 15 amino acids. Germline values: CDR1 ENHRY, CDR2 SYGVKD. Trimming removed 2 bases at V and 3 bases at J, with 13 bases between.

The chain joins TRBV7-9 to TRBJ2-7, with 16 bases aligning to TRBD2. From germline, CDR1 is SEHNR and CDR2 FQNEAQ (reference sequence). V shed 5 bases and J 2 bases; nucleotides not matched to a gene: 6. The CDR3 length is 17 residues. The CDR3 spells CASSPSGLAGGTYEQYF. CDR3 nucleotide sequence: TGTGCCAGCAGCCCCTCGGGACTAGCGGGAGGGACCTACGAGCAGTACTTC.

The chain combines TRBV5-4 with TRBJ1-4; TRBD1 is a possible D gene (6 bases). The length of the CDR3 is 17 residues. Germline-derived CDR1 and CDR2 are SGHNT and YYREEE (reference sequence). The V end was cut by 4 bases, the J end by 6 bases, with 22 bases between. Written as DNA, the CDR3 is TGTGCCAGCAGCCTGGGGGGGGCGCGAAGCACAGATGAAAAACTGTTTTTT. Its protein is CASSLGGARSTDEKLFF.

This clonotype was observed many times. The chain joins TRBV27 to TRBJ2-7; D gene uncertain. The CDR3 loop spans 13 amino acids. The V end was cut by 6 bases, the J end by 3 bases, with 12 bases between. The germline V gene has CDR1 MNHEY and CDR2 SMNVEV (reference sequence). The CDR3 bases are TGTGCCAGCAGGGACGGCTACCACTACGAGCAGTACTTC. Translated: CASRDGYHYEQYF.

This clonotype was counted at least ten times. The chain employs TRBV4-1 and TRBJ1-1; D call uncertain. CDR1 is MGHRA and CDR2 is YSYEKL in the germline V gene. This CDR3 comprises 13 residues. Trimming removed 4 bases from V and 11 bases from J, with 17 bases in between. CDR3 DNA sequence: TGCGCCAGCAGCCGTCTGGCAGAGGGAAGTGCTTTCTTT. This codes for CASSRLAEGSAFF.

Worth noting for this clonotype: Since a much larger clone is just one base distant, this may be a read error. This chain links TRBV13 with TRBJ1-3; the D gene is possibly TRBD1 (5 bases). This CDR3 is 17 amino acids long. The germline CDR1 and CDR2 sequences are PRHDT and FYEKMQ (reference sequence). Here the CDR3 reads CTSSFWGTSYSGNTIYF. In DNA, the CDR3 is TGTACCAGCAGCTTTTGGGGGACGAGTTACTCTGGAAACACCATATATTTT.

This clonotype was detected ten times or more. CDR3 nucleotide sequence: TGTGCCAGCAGTGGGACACAGGGACTATTTGAAAAACTGTTTTTT. Protein: CASSGTQGLFEKLFF. The chain has TRBV12-3 or TRBV12-4 and TRBJ1-4, with D maybe TRBD1 (6 bases). This CDR3 has 15 amino acids. V lost 5 bases to trimming and J lost 7 bases, with 17 bases between them.

The chain carries TRBV7-2 and TRBJ2-5, with a weak D call TRBD2 (6 bases). The CDR3 totals 16 residues. Germline CDR1 is SGHTA and CDR2 is FQGNSA. Between the trimmed V and J ends, which lost 7 bases and 5 bases, there was a span of 23 bases. CDR3 nucleotide sequence: TGTGCCAGCACTCAAGGGCGGGGCCAGGCGCGGGAGACCCAGTACTTC. Residues: CASTQGRGQARETQYF.

The V gene is TRBV2, the J gene TRBJ1-5, with D unclear. Germline lookup yields CDR1 SNHLY and CDR2 FYNNEI. The CDR3 length is 14 residues. Trimming pared 4 bases from V and 2 bases from J, leaving 9 bases between. CDR3 residues: CASSVRRGNQPQHF. In DNA, the CDR3 is TGTGCCAGCAGTGTAAGGCGGGGCAATCAGCCCCAGCATTTT.

J is TRBJ2-7 and V is TRBV10-3; TRBD1 matches at 10 bases. This CDR3 is built from 15 residues. In germline, CDR1 is ENHRY, CDR2 SYGVKD. V dropped 4 bases and J dropped 6; count of bases not matched to a gene: 9. CDR3 bases: TGTGCCATCAGTGGATCCGGGACAGGGGACCGCGAGCAGTACTTC. It yields the protein CAISGSGTGDREQYF.